A selection of T cell receptor beta chains follows, all from one sample in a study of cytomegalovirus exposure and HLA in healthy donors. Data came from immunoSEQ multiplex PCR; TCRdb stores just in-frame clones and leaves some out. The sample carries fewer than 150,000 clones, around three quarters recorded once. Material: PBMCs. These receptors were obtained from a human donor in good health. CDR3s include the opening cysteine and the closing phenylalanine or tryptophan. The order of the fields is D gene, J gene, V gene, clone size, CDR3 protein, CDR3 DNA. The D gene is left open where the match is weak. A clone size is listed for some rows: how often the clone was seen (once, few, many), or a class if it is expanded.

>NA|TRBJ2-3|TRBV4-1|NA
CASSQDPPGSTDTQYF
TGCGCCAGCAGCCAAGATCCGCCGGGAAGCACAGATACGCAGTATTTT
>NA|TRBJ2-3|TRBV2|NA
CASSLYGRADTQYF
TGTGCCAGCAGTTTGTACGGGAGAGCAGATACGCAGTATTTT
>TRBD1|TRBJ2-5|TRBV27|once
CASSRRQGSTETQYF
TGTGCCAGCAGCCGACGACAGGGCTCTACGGAGACCCAGTACTTC
>NA|TRBJ2-6|TRBV27|NA
CASSPYSRGTGANVLTF
TGTGCCAGCAGTCCCTATTCACGGGGAACTGGGGCCAACGTCCTGACTTTC
>TRBD2|TRBJ2-2|TRBV5-1|NA
CASSFGGRGTGELFF
TGCGCCAGCAGCTTTGGCGGGAGAGGGACCGGGGAGCTGTTTTTT
>NA|TRBJ2-3|TRBV6-1|once
CASSEEDSHPYF
TGTGCCAGCAGTGAAGAAGACAGTCACCCGTATTTT
>TRBD1|TRBJ1-3|TRBV18|few
CASSPRQGNSGNTIYF
TGTGCCAGCTCACCACGACAGGGAAACTCTGGAAACACCATATATTTT
>NA|TRBJ2-6|TRBV28|few
CASSSQASGANVLTF
TGTGCCAGCAGTTCACAGGCCTCTGGGGCCAACGTCCTGACTTTC
>NA|TRBJ1-1|TRBV5-5|NA
CASSLAPPLEAFF
TGTGCCAGCAGCTTGGCCCCCCCCCTTGAAGCTTTCTTT
>NA|TRBJ2-3|TRBV5-1|NA
CASSLAAGWDTQYF
TGCGCCAGCAGCTTGGCGGCAGGTTGGGATACGCAGTATTTT
>NA|TRBJ2-5|TRBV11-2|NA
CASSSPQGKAETQYF
TGTGCCAGCAGCTCCCCTCAGGGCAAGGCAGAGACCCAGTACTTC
>TRBD2|TRBJ2-3|TRBV11-3|NA
CASSAPGLGLPFTDTQYF
TGTGCCAGCAGCGCCCCGGGACTAGGACTACCTTTCACAGATACGCAGTATTTT
>TRBD1|TRBJ1-1|TRBV18|once
CASSPDRGRNTEAFF
TGTGCCAGCTCACCCGACAGGGGGCGAAACACTGAAGCTTTCTTT
>TRBD1|TRBJ1-1|TRBV5-1|once
CASSLTGAGTEAFF
TGCGCCAGCAGCTTGACAGGGGCGGGCACTGAAGCTTTCTTT
>NA|TRBJ2-6|TRBV18|NA
CASPSGGGRSGANVLTF
TGTGCCAGCCCTTCTGGCGGAGGCCGCTCTGGGGCCAACGTCCTGACTTTC
>TRBD1|TRBJ1-4|TRBV7-2|NA
CASSFRGERLFF
TGTGCCAGCAGCTTCAGGGGGGAGCGTCTGTTTTTT
>TRBD1|TRBJ2-1|TRBV5-1|NA
CASSLEGGGQGDLF
TGCGCCAGCAGCTTGGAAGGTGGAGGACAGGGGGATCTCTTC
>NA|TRBJ1-4|TRBV7-9|NA
CASSLWGGRSTNEKLFF
TGTGCCAGCAGCTTATGGGGCGGGAGATCAACTAATGAAAAACTGTTTTTT
>NA|TRBJ1-2|TRBV15|NA
CATSRDDSNREGYTF
TGTGCCACCAGCAGAGATGATTCGAACAGGGAGGGCTACACCTTC
>NA|TRBJ2-7|TRBV20-1|NA
CSARAVYEQYF
TGCAGTGCTAGAGCTGTCTACGAGCAGTACTTC
>NA|TRBJ1-1|TRBV28|NA
CASSLGGALEAFF
TGTGCCAGCAGTTTAGGGGGGGCCCTTGAAGCTTTCTTT
>NA|TRBJ1-1|TRBV14|few
CASRQDTNTEAFF
TGTGCCAGCAGACAGGACACGAACACTGAAGCTTTCTTT
>TRBD1|TRBJ2-1|TRBV6-5|few
CASRPGQGYNEQFF
TGTGCCAGCAGACCGGGACAGGGCTACAATGAGCAGTTCTTC
>TRBD1|TRBJ1-2|TRBV18|NA
CASSPRQGRDYGYTF
TGTGCCAGCTCACCACGACAGGGTCGGGACTATGGCTACACCTTC
>NA|TRBJ1-3|TRBV9|NA
CASSAATGTIGNTIYF
TGTGCCAGCAGCGCTGCCACCGGGACAATTGGAAACACCATATATTTT